This T cell receptor (beta chain) emerged from a study of cytomegalovirus exposure and HLA in healthy donors. Notes on the study in general: Listed as cytomegalovirus-associated were 150 to 200 TCR beta chains. Reportedly, fewer N-insertions than the roughly 690-donor mean appeared in an Asian-associated ancestry cluster in a later analysis. The presence/absence work took it that sequencing depth was about the same across donors.

This PCR relied on a set of 60 Vbeta primers and 13 Jbeta primers. In the source study's methods: Per a later analysis, the number of unique TCR beta chains was approximately 80 million, of which around 10 million were shared. Profiling relied on immunoSEQ multiplex PCR, and the TCRdb table lists in-frame clones only, not all of them. V, J and clone size are those of that table, while D and trimming were read from the DNA. The sample lists roughly 150,000 clones, around 70% seen once, with roughly 1.9% in the top ten. This clone has only one observation. Its target is not known. Sample: PBMCs. The TCR comes from a woman aged 60 to 75 in good health and CMV-seropositive.

The CDR3 nucleotides read TGTGCCAGCAGCGTTGGAGACAGGGGTCGTTACGAGCAGTACTTC. Its translation is CASSVGDRGRYEQYF. V usage is TRBV9 and J usage is TRBJ2-7, with 8 bases aligning to TRBD1. V was clipped by 2 bases and J by 4 bases; unmatched bases: 8. Germline V gives CDR1 SGDLS, CDR2 YYNGEE. The CDR3 sequence is 15 residues long.